The rows below give T cell receptor beta chains drawn from one sample of a study of T cell responses to AZD1222 COVID-19 vaccine. Clones were sequenced by immunoSEQ multiplex PCR, and TCRdb holds only the in-frame ones, with some missing. This table holds some 97,000 clones, 85% to 90% found once. The source material was peripheral blood, sampled on day 0 of AZD1222 vaccination. These receptors were collected from an adult in good health. Each CDR3 is given with its conserved first and last residue. The D gene is left open where the match is weak. Clone sizes are given selectively: once, few, many, or a class where the clone is expanded.

clone size: NA
V gene: TRBV3-1/TRBV3-2
D gene: NA
J gene: TRBJ1-2
CDR3 DNA: TGTGCCAGCAGCCCCCCGAGGGGAATCCCTAAGTATGGCTACACCTTC
CDR3 protein: CASSPPRGIPKYGYTF

clone size: NA
V gene: TRBV11-2
D gene: NA
J gene: TRBJ1-5
CDR3 DNA: TGTGCCAGCAGCTTACAGGGGTGGGGTCAGCCCCAGCATTTT
CDR3 protein: CASSLQGWGQPQHF

clone size: few
V gene: TRBV5-3
D gene: TRBD2
J gene: TRBJ2-4
CDR3 DNA: TGTGCCAGAAGCTCGAAACTAGCGGGGTGGGCCAAAAACATTCAGTACTTC
CDR3 protein: CARSSKLAGWAKNIQYF

clone size: NA
V gene: TRBV18
D gene: NA
J gene: TRBJ1-1
CDR3 DNA: TGTGCCAGCTCACCCGCCGGCAGCATGAACACTGAAGCTTTCTTT
CDR3 protein: CASSPAGSMNTEAFF

clone size: NA
V gene: TRBV6-4
D gene: TRBD1
J gene: TRBJ1-1
CDR3 DNA: TGTGCCAGCAGTGGACATAACAGGGGGCAGACAATGAACACTGAAGCTTTCTTT
CDR3 protein: CASSGHNRGQTMNTEAFF

clone size: NA
V gene: TRBV3-1/TRBV3-2
D gene: NA
J gene: TRBJ1-6
CDR3 DNA: TGTGCCAGCAGCCAAGGGAGTCATGGAAATTCACCCCTCCACTTT
CDR3 protein: CASSQGSHGNSPLHF

clone size: NA
V gene: TRBV18
D gene: TRBD1
J gene: TRBJ2-7
CDR3 DNA: TGTGCCAGCTCACCACCGGGAACAGGGGGCCTTTACGAGCAGTACTTC
CDR3 protein: CASSPPGTGGLYEQYF

clone size: NA
V gene: TRBV15
D gene: NA
J gene: TRBJ1-6
CDR3 DNA: TGTGCCACCAACCGTAATAATTCACCCCTCCACTTT
CDR3 protein: CATNRNNSPLHF

clone size: NA
V gene: TRBV10-3
D gene: TRBD1
J gene: TRBJ2-7
CDR3 DNA: TGTGCCATCAGTGGGGACGGGACAGGGTCAGGAGATGAGCAGTACTTC
CDR3 protein: CAISGDGTGSGDEQYF

clone size: NA
V gene: TRBV5-1
D gene: TRBD1
J gene: TRBJ2-1
CDR3 DNA: TGCGCCAGCAGCACCGCGACAGGGGGCTTAGGCAATGAGCAGTTCTTC
CDR3 protein: CASSTATGGLGNEQFF

clone size: NA
V gene: TRBV10-1
D gene: TRBD2
J gene: TRBJ2-2
CDR3 DNA: TGCGCCAGCAGTGAAGGGACTAGACGGACCGGGGAGCTGTTTTTT
CDR3 protein: CASSEGTRRTGELFF

clone size: once
V gene: TRBV3-1/TRBV3-2
D gene: NA
J gene: TRBJ2-1
CDR3 DNA: TGTGCCAGCAGCCAAGGGGACCCTGGCAATGAGCAGTTCTTC
CDR3 protein: CASSQGDPGNEQFF

clone size: NA
V gene: TRBV25-1
D gene: TRBD1
J gene: TRBJ1-1
CDR3 DNA: TGTGCCAGCAGTGAATCGGACAGGGGGAACACTGAAGCTTTCTTT
CDR3 protein: CASSESDRGNTEAFF

clone size: NA
V gene: TRBV6-5
D gene: TRBD1
J gene: TRBJ1-6
CDR3 DNA: TGTGCCAGCAGTCCGGGACAGGGATTGGGATCACCCCTCCACTTT
CDR3 protein: CASSPGQGLGSPLHF

clone size: NA
V gene: TRBV7-8
D gene: NA
J gene: TRBJ1-1
CDR3 DNA: TGTGCCAGCAGCTTTAGTGTAGGGGAGGCTGAAGCTTTCTTT
CDR3 protein: CASSFSVGEAEAFF

clone size: NA
V gene: TRBV24-1
D gene: NA
J gene: TRBJ1-2
CDR3 DNA: TGTGCCACCAGTGATATTCAGAACTATGGCTACACCTTC
CDR3 protein: CATSDIQNYGYTF

clone size: NA
V gene: TRBV6-5
D gene: TRBD1
J gene: TRBJ2-7
CDR3 DNA: TGTGCCAGCAGTTACTTGGACAGGGGGCAAGCCGAGCAGTACTTC
CDR3 protein: CASSYLDRGQAEQYF

clone size: NA
V gene: TRBV7-9
D gene: TRBD2
J gene: TRBJ2-6
CDR3 DNA: TGTGCCAGCACCCGGGGGGGTCTCTCTGGGGCCAACGTCCTGACTTTC
CDR3 protein: CASTRGGLSGANVLTF

clone size: NA
V gene: TRBV18
D gene: NA
J gene: TRBJ1-5
CDR3 DNA: TGTGCCAGCTCACCTTCCTCGGAGGGGACGACCCAGCATTTT
CDR3 protein: CASSPSSEGTTQHF

clone size: NA
V gene: TRBV7-9
D gene: NA
J gene: TRBJ1-1
CDR3 DNA: TGTGCCAGCAGCTTTGAGGACACTGAAGCTTTCTTT
CDR3 protein: CASSFEDTEAFF

clone size: NA
V gene: TRBV5-6
D gene: NA
J gene: TRBJ2-2
CDR3 DNA: TGTGCCAGCAGCCCCCCCCCGGGTAACACCGGGGAGCTGTTTTTT
CDR3 protein: CASSPPPGNTGELFF

clone size: NA
V gene: TRBV7-8
D gene: NA
J gene: TRBJ2-3
CDR3 DNA: TGTGCCAGCAGACAGGGTCCTACGCAGTATTTT
CDR3 protein: CASRQGPTQYF

clone size: NA
V gene: TRBV29-1
D gene: NA
J gene: TRBJ2-2
CDR3 DNA: TGCAGCGTTGGTTCTAGGATGGGCACCGGGGAGCTGTTTTTT
CDR3 protein: CSVGSRMGTGELFF

clone size: NA
V gene: TRBV3-1/TRBV3-2
D gene: TRBD2
J gene: TRBJ2-3
CDR3 DNA: TGTGCCAGCAGTTCCGGGACTAGCGGGGGGGCTAGCACAGATACGCAGTATTTT
CDR3 protein: CASSSGTSGGASTDTQYF

clone size: NA
V gene: TRBV28
D gene: NA
J gene: TRBJ1-5
CDR3 DNA: TGTGCCAGCAGTTTGGGGCAGATTAATCAGCCCCAGCATTTT
CDR3 protein: CASSLGQINQPQHF

clone size: few
V gene: TRBV24-1
D gene: NA
J gene: TRBJ2-2
CDR3 DNA: TGTGCCACCAGTGATTTGTATGCCGGGGAGCTGTTTTTT
CDR3 protein: CATSDLYAGELFF

clone size: once
V gene: TRBV7-9
D gene: TRBD1
J gene: TRBJ2-3
CDR3 DNA: TGTGCCAGCAGCTCGGGACAGGGTAGGACAGATACGCAGTATTTT
CDR3 protein: CASSSGQGRTDTQYF

clone size: NA
V gene: TRBV23-1
D gene: NA
J gene: TRBJ1-3
CDR3 DNA: TGCGCCAGCAGTCGTCCGAACAGGGTAAGAAACACCATATATTTT
CDR3 protein: CASSRPNRVRNTIYF